The 21 T cell receptor beta chains below all came from one sample that was sequenced in a study of T cells after yellow fever vaccination. TCRdb ran MiXCR on the 5' RACE reads and lists one entry per CDR3 protein. The profile covers 250,000 to 400,000 distinct CDR3 sequences, with approximately 4% appearing a single time and approximately 23% taken by the ten largest. Specimen: PBMCs, collected 5 days after the yellow fever booster vaccination. The receptor set was obtained from a man younger than 35 who received the YFV17D yellow fever vaccine.

The rearrangement links TRBV7-2 to TRBJ2-5, with D maybe TRBD1 (6 bases). With 3 bases removed from V and 0 bases from J, the gap between germline ends came to 8 bases. This CDR3 contains 14 residues. Germline-derived CDR1 and CDR2 are SGHTA and FQGNSA. The CDR3 bases are TGTGCCAGCAGCTTGGGGGCTTACCAAGAGACCCAGTACTTC. Translating gives CASSLGAYQETQYF.

The genes are TRBV9 and TRBJ1-2, with D possibly being TRBD1 (5 bases). Trimming cost V 3 bases and J 0 bases, with 12 bases left between them. Germline-derived CDR1 and CDR2 are SGDLS and YYNGEE. The CDR3 covers 15 residues. The CDR3 is CASSAWDGANYGYTF. CDR3 DNA sequence: TGTGCCAGCAGCGCCTGGGACGGAGCTAACTATGGCTACACCTTC.

Only a few counts were recorded for this clonotype. The rearrangement links TRBV6-2 or TRBV6-3 to TRBJ2-1; TRBD2 matches at 8 bases. Germline lookup yields CDR1 MNHEY and CDR2 SVGEGT. Unmatched junction bases numbered 10, after V lost 4 bases and J lost 8 bases. This CDR3 spans 15 amino acids. CDR3 sequence (DNA): TGTGCCAGCAGTTCCGCCCCCGCGGGGGGCTATGAGCAGTTCTTC. Encoded protein: CASSSAPAGGYEQFF.

This clonotype was counted many times. The chain joins TRBV7-2 to TRBJ2-2; TRBD2 aligns across 10 bases. Per germline, CDR1 SGHTA and CDR2 FQGNSA. This CDR3 has 14 residues. J was trimmed by 6 bases and V by 7 bases; bases with no gene match: 5. The CDR3 DNA reads TGTGCCAGCACCAGCGGGGGGGCTGCCGGGGAGCTGTTTTTT. Translating it yields CASTSGGAAGELFF. Drawing the rest from reference TRBV7-2 and TRBJ2-2, the complete variable domain is GAGVSQSPSNKVTEKGKDVELRCDPISGHTALYWYRQSLGQGLEFLIYFQGNSAPDKSGLPSDRFSAERTGGSVSTLTIQRTQQEDSAVYLCASTSGGAAGELFFGEGSRLTVL.

This clonotype was recorded many times. This chain uses TRBV6-6 with TRBJ2-1; D is uncertain. V lost 6 bases to trimming and J lost 2 bases, with 26 bases between them. Germline loops: CDR1 MNHNY, CDR2 SVGAGI (reference sequence). The CDR3 totals 19 residues. For the CDR3, the DNA is TGTGCCAGCAGCCACGCCTTCGAATTTGCGCTGGATGCCTACAATGAGCAGTTCTTC. Translating it yields CASSHAFEFALDAYNEQFF.

The chain joins TRBV28 to TRBJ2-2; 8 nucleotides match TRBD2. The length of the CDR3 is 17 residues. Germline CDR1 is MDHEN and CDR2 is SYDVKM. J was trimmed by 1 base and V by 6 bases; bases with no gene match: 10. CDR3 sequence (DNA): TGTGCCAGCAGCCCGCCTACCGGGAGGGGGAACACCGGGGAGCTGTTTTTT. Translating gives CASSPPTGRGNTGELFF. The whole variable domain, filled in from reference TRBV28 and TRBJ2-2, reads DVKVTQSSRYLVKRTGEKVFLECVQDMDHENMFWYRQDPGLGLRLIYFSYDVKMKEKGDIPEGYSVSREKKERFSLILESASTNQTSMYLCASSPPTGRGNTGELFFGEGSRLTVL.

The chain recombines TRBV4-1 with TRBJ2-7, with D unresolved. There are 14 residues in the CDR3. The V end was cut by 1 base, the J end by 2 bases, with 9 bases between. Germline V lookup: CDR1 MGHRA, CDR2 YSYEKL. CDR3 in DNA: TGCGCCAGCAGCCAAGGCTGGGGAACCTACGAGCAGTACTTC. This encodes CASSQGWGTYEQYF.

This chain joins TRBV10-1 and TRBJ2-6; no definite D call. From germline, CDR1 is WNHNN and CDR2 SYGVQD (reference sequence). V lost 7 bases and J 1 base, leaving 17 bases between the germline ends. The CDR3 sequence is 17 residues long. CDR3 sequence reads: CASIGGRRMSGANVLTF. The CDR3 DNA is TGCGCCAGCATTGGTGGCAGAAGAATGTCTGGGGCCAACGTCCTGACTTTC.

Only a few counts were recorded for this clonotype. The chain combines TRBV12-3 or TRBV12-4 with TRBJ1-2; 7 bases line up with TRBD1. Unmatched junction bases numbered 25, after V lost 6 bases and J lost 3 bases. The CDR3 sequence is 20 residues long. The DNA of the CDR3 is TGTGCCAGCAGGGGATCCCTCATGAAGGGGACAGCCGAGAGGGACTATGGCTACACCTTC. Its protein product is CASRGSLMKGTAERDYGYTF.

CDR3 protein: CASSLDPGGNQPQHF. The CDR3 nucleotides read TGTGCCAGCAGCCTTGACCCCGGCGGTAATCAGCCCCAGCATTTT. The V call is TRBV7-6, the J call TRBJ1-5; D not resolved. The CDR3 runs to 15 residues. CDR1 is SGHVS, CDR2 FNYEAQ, per germline. Between the trimmed V and J ends, which lost 5 bases and 4 bases, there was a span of 15 bases.

This clonotype was recorded a few times. Mismatch with germline at one junction end may stem from a read error. The chain has TRBV6-2 or TRBV6-3 and TRBJ2-3; 7 bases agree with TRBD1. CDR1 and CDR2 (germline): MNHEY, SVGEGT. The CDR3 has 15 residues. The CDR3: CASSYLEDWTGTQYF. CDR3 bases: TGTGCCAGCAGTTACCTCGAGGACTGGACAGGTACGCAGTATTTT.

There are many counts of this clonotype. The chain couples TRBV29-1 to TRBJ1-2, with D tentatively TRBD1 (5 bases). The CDR3 extends over 14 amino acids. The germline V gene encodes CDR1 SQVTM and CDR2 ANQGSEA. V was pared by 5 bases and J by 1 base, with 14 bases between. The CDR3 region has the DNA TGCAGCGTTACCTCCGGGACGAATAACTATGGCTACACCTTC. Protein product: CSVTSGTNNYGYTF.

This clonotype was observed many times. V is TRBV6-5 and J is TRBJ1-2, with TRBD1 identical over 7 bases. Germline values: CDR1 MNHEY, CDR2 SVGAGI. The V segment lost 4 bases and the J segment 7 bases; nucleotides outside the gene matches: 6. The CDR3 is 13 amino acids. The chain's CDR3 is CASSLSGDSGYTF. CDR3 sequence (DNA): TGTGCCAGCAGTTTGTCCGGGGACAGTGGCTACACCTTC.

This clonotype has at least ten counts. This rearrangement joins TRBV25-1 to TRBJ2-1; 7 bases fit TRBD1. CDR3 length equals 16 residues. The germline CDR1 and CDR2 sequences are MGHDK and SYGVNS. V shed 5 bases, J shed 1 base, and the junction held 8 bases outside the gene matches. CDR3 amino acids: CASSRVEGASYNEQFF. CDR3 nucleotides: TGTGCCAGCAGTCGCGTTGAGGGGGCTTCCTACAATGAGCAGTTCTTC. Drawing the rest from reference TRBV25-1 and TRBJ2-1, the complete variable domain is EADIYQTPRYLVIGTGKKITLECSQTMGHDKMYWYQQDPGMELHLIHYSYGVNSTEKGDLSSESTVSRIRTEHFPLTLESARPSHTSQYLCASSRVEGASYNEQFFGPGTRLTVL.

The chain couples TRBV7-2 to TRBJ2-1, with 8 bases identical to TRBD2. The CDR3 is 15 amino acids. The germline V gene encodes CDR1 SGHTA and CDR2 FQGNSA. Trimming took 5 bases from V and 15 from J; bases not matched to a gene: 18. CDR3 sequence (DNA): TGTGCCAGCAGCCCCCTCGGGCGGGGGGCGGAACTAGGGTTCTTC. This translates into CASSPLGRGAELGFF.

This clonotype was seen ten or more times. V gene TRBV5-6 combines with J gene TRBJ2-7; D unclear. CDR1 is SGHDT, CDR2 YYEEEE, per germline. Trimming removed 5 bases from V and 4 bases from J, with 13 bases in between. This CDR3 region has 13 residues. CDR3 DNA: TGTGCCAGCAGGCTTGTTGGTGTATACGAGCAGTACTTC. Protein sequence: CASRLVGVYEQYF.

This clonotype was seen repeatedly, ten times or more. The chain combines TRBV30 with TRBJ2-7; D might be TRBD1 (5 bases). The CDR3 consists of 13 residues. Germline-derived CDR1 and CDR2 are GTSNPN and SVGIG (reference sequence). Trimming pared 0 bases from V and 3 bases from J, leaving 9 bases between. This CDR3 is CAWSVTGNYEQYF. The CDR3 nucleotides are TGTGCCTGGAGTGTAACAGGAAACTACGAGCAGTACTTC. The whole variable domain, remainder taken from reference TRBV30 and TRBJ2-7, is SQTIHQWPATLVQPVGSPLSLECTVEGTSNPNLYWYRQAAGRGLQLLFYSVGIGQISSEVPQNLSASRPQDRQFILSSKKLLLSDSGFYLCAWSVTGNYEQYFGPGTRLTVT.

This clonotype has a count of ten or more. For the CDR3, the DNA is TGTGCCAGCAGCTTGTATAGAGCCCAAGGCGGGGCTAGCACAGATACGCAGTATTTT. Translated: CASSLYRAQGGASTDTQYF. The chain combines TRBV11-2 with TRBJ2-3, with D perhaps TRBD2 (6 bases). Between the trimmed V and J ends, which lost 3 bases and 0 bases, there was a span of 22 bases. The CDR3 extends over 19 amino acids. CDR1 is SGHAT and CDR2 is FQNNGV in the germline V gene.

This clonotype has ten or more counts. V is TRBV20-1 and J is TRBJ1-5; 9 bases match TRBD1. The CDR3 spans 14 residues. The V gene's germline CDR1 is DFQATT and CDR2 SNEGSKA (reference sequence). Unmatched junction bases numbered 14, after V lost 6 bases and J lost 11 bases. The CDR3 coding sequence is TGCAGTGCCGCCTCGGGACAGGGAATACGGTCCCAGCATTTT. Translating it yields CSAASGQGIRSQHF.

This clonotype was counted only a few times. The rearrangement links TRBV20-1 to TRBJ2-7; the match to TRBD1 covers 7 bases. CDR1 and CDR2 (germline): DFQATT, SNEGSKA (reference sequence). The CDR3 is 13 amino acids. V was clipped by 1 base and J by 4 bases; unmatched bases: 4. Written as DNA, the CDR3 is TGCAGTGCTAGAGGGGGACAGCAGTACGAGCAGTACGTC. Translating it yields CSARGGQQYEQYV.

This clonotype has just a few counts. The chain couples TRBV3-1 to TRBJ1-1, with 7 positions matching TRBD1. The germline V gene has CDR1 LGHDT and CDR2 YNNKEL (reference sequence). This CDR3 region has 14 residues. J lost 10 bases, V lost 0 bases, and 8 bases had no gene match. The CDR3 loop reads CASSQESKGARAFF. As DNA, the CDR3 is TGTGCCAGCAGCCAAGAATCTAAGGGGGCTCGAGCTTTCTTT.